This T cell receptor (beta chain) was observed in a study of vaccination and CD4 T cells after COVID-19. Overall study context: The cells were exposed to overlapping spike peptides originating from SARS-CoV-2, HCoV-NL63, HCoV-OC43 and HCoV-229E for stimulation.

Worth noting for this clonotype: Its antigen is undetermined.

This CDR3 comprises 15 residues. V was pared by 5 bases and J by 2 bases, with 10 bases between. Germline values: CDR1 SGHVS, CDR2 FQNEAQ. Study results and limitations: Nearly all convalescent vaccine-specific clones, 304 of 307, recognized only SARS-CoV-2 spike.

Described treatment: roughly 11-day PBMC culture with coronavirus spike peptide pools or control peptides (ViraFEST assay). Researchers reported culturing two million PBMCs per well with 9.5 to 10 IU/ml IL-2 and around 9.4 ug/ml peptide pools. Oncomine TCR Beta short-read sequencing was applied to DNA from cultured CD4+ T cells. Researchers extracted genomic DNA from CD4+ T cells that had been cultured. From the PCR reads, TCRdb called clonotypes with MiXCR, one entry per CDR3 protein. The table lists 25,000 to 30,000 distinct CDR3 sequences, about 66% of them singletons, with less than 20% in the top ten.

The chain has TRBV7-8 and TRBJ2-6; the D gene could be TRBD1 or TRBD2 (5 bases each). Sequenced here: CD4+ T cells from blood, cultured in vitro, sampled after SARS-CoV-2 vaccination. This receptor was taken from a human donor who received a COVID-19 vaccine. Here the CDR3 reads CASSPRGPGANVLTF. The CDR3, as DNA: TGTGCCAGCAGCCCAAGGGGACCTGGGGCCAACGTCCTGACTTTC. The variable domain in full, completed from reference TRBV7-8 and TRBJ2-6, reads GAGVSQSPRYKVAKRGQDVALRCDPISGHVSLFWYQQALGQGPEFLTYFQNEAQLDKSGLPSDRFFAERPEGSVSTLKIQRTQQEDSAVYLCASSPRGPGANVLTFGAGSRLTVL.